This paragraph covers one T cell receptor beta chain sequence. Its antigen is not known. The data stem from a study of blood T cells in healthy people across ages. V was clipped by 0 bases and J by 7 bases; unmatched bases: 9. CDR3 size: 15 residues. Germline-derived CDR1 and CDR2 are DFQATT and SNEGSKA (reference sequence). Study conclusions and caveats: Roughly linear declines in TCR beta diversity per million T cells occurred with age.

PCR was performed a second time for roughly 7 to 12 cycles using a sample-barcoded 5' primer and a J-beta primer mix. One entry per CDR3 protein results from TCRdb running MiXCR on the 5' RACE reads. Of about 1.8 million distinct CDR3 sequences detected, 49% appear once; the ten largest clones hold over 2%. This chain links TRBV20-1 with TRBJ2-3; 8 bases line up with TRBD2. The receptor comes from a woman in her thirties or forties in good health. Sequenced: blood. The CDR3 DNA reads as TGCAGTGCTAGAGACATGAGCGGGGGCAGAAATACGCAGTATTTT. It specifies CSARDMSGGRNTQYF.